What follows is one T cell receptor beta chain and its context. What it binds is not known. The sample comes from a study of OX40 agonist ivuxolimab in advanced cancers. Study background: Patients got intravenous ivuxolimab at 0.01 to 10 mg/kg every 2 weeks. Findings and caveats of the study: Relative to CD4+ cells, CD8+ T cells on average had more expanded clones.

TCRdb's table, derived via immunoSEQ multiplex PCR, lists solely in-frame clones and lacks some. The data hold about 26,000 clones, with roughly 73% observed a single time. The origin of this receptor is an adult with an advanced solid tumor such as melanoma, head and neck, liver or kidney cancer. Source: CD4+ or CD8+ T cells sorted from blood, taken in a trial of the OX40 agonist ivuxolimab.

The CDR3 is CASSLGTSGVWEQYF. As DNA, the CDR3 is TGTGCCAGCAGCTTAGGGACTAGCGGGGTCTGGGAGCAGTACTTC. The chain employs TRBV7-3 and TRBJ2-7, with TRBD2 identical over 13 bases. CDR1 and CDR2 from the germline V gene are SGHTA and FQGTGA. Trimming at V came to 2 bases and at J to 7 bases, leaving 5 bases not matched to a gene. The CDR3 length is 15 residues.